This entry describes one TCR beta chain. Method: immunoSEQ multiplex PCR; TCRdb's copy keeps in-frame clones and lacks some. The repertoire consists of around 83,000 clones, with around 90% occurring once and the leading ten covering roughly 2%. This specimen belongs to a study of OX40 agonist ivuxolimab in advanced cancers. For the study at large: Aged about 20 to 80 with a mean of 60 years, they were less than 90% male.

This CDR3 has 14 amino acids. Germline V gene lookup returns CDR1 SGHRS and CDR2 YFSETQ. The V and J ends lost 2 bases and 4 bases, in that order; junction bases with no gene match: 6. This rearrangement joins TRBV5-1 to TRBJ2-7; 7 bases line up with TRBD1. The sequence was obtained from an adult with an advanced solid tumor such as melanoma, head and neck, liver or kidney cancer. This material consisted of CD4+ or CD8+ T cells sorted from blood, taken in a trial of the OX40 agonist ivuxolimab. The CDR3 nucleotides are TGCGCCAGCAGCTTTAAAAGGGGGCCGTACGAGCAGTACTTC. It codes for CASSFKRGPYEQYF.